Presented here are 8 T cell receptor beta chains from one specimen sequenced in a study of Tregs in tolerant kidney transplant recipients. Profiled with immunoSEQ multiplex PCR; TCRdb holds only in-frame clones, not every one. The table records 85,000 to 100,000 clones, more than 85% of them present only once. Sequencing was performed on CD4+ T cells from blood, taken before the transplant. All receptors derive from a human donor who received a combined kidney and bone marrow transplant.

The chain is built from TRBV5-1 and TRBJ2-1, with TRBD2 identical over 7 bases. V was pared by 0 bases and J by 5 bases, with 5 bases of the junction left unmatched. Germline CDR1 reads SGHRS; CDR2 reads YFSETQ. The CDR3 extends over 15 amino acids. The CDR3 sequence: CASSLGAGNHNEQFF. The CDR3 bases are TGCGCCAGCAGCTTGGGAGCGGGGAACCACAATGAGCAGTTCTTC.

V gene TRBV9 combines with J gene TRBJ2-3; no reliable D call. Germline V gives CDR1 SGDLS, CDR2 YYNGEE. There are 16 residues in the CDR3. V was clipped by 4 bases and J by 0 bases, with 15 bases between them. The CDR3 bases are TGTGCCAGCAGCCCTCGTACTATTTCTAGCACAGATACGCAGTATTTT. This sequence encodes CASSPRTISSTDTQYF.

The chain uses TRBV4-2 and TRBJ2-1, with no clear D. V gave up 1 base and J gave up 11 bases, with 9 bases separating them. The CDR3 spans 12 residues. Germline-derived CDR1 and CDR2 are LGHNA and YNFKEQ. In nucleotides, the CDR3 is TGTGCCAGCAGCCAAGCGAACGCGCAGCAGTTCTTC. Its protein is CASSQANAQQFF.

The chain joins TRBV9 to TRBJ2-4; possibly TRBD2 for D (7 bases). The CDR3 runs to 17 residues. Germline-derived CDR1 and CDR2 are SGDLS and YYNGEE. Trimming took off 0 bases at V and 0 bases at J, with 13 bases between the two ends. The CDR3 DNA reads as TGTGCCAGCAGCGTAGCTTCGGGGGGCCAAGCCAAAAACATTCAGTACTTC. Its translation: CASSVASGGQAKNIQYF.

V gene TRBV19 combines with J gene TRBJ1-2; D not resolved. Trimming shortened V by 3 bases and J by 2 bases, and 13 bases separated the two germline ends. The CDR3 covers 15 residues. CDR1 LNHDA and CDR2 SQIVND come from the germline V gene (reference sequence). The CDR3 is CASSIIGPGNYGYTF. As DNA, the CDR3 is TGTGCCAGTAGTATCATTGGACCGGGGAACTATGGCTACACCTTC.

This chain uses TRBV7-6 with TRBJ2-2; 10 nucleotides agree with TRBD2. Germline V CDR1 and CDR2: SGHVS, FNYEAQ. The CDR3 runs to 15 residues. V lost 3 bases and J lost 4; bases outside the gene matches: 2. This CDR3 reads CASSFSGGLTGELFF. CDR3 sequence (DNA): TGTGCCAGCAGCTTTAGCGGGGGGCTCACCGGGGAGCTGTTTTTT.

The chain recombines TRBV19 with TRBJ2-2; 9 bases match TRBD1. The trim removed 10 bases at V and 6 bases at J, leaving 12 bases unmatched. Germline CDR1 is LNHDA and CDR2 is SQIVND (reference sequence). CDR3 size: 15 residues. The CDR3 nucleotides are TGTGCCACATGTAGGACAGGGGATGTCCCCGGGGAGCTGTTTTTT. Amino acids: CATCRTGDVPGELFF.

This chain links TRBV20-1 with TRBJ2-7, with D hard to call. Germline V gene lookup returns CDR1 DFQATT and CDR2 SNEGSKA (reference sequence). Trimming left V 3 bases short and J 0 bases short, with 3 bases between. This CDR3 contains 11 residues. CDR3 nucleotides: TGCAGTGCTAGGGCCTCCTACGAGCAGTACTTC. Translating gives CSARASYEQYF.